The rows below give T cell receptor beta chains drawn from one sample of a study of technical replicates of blood from a few donors. This table comes from immunoSEQ multiplex PCR, and its TCRdb copy is limited to in-frame clones, with some not included. This repertoire shows some 50,000 clones, 90% to 95% found once; its top ten account for approximately 0.22%. The sample was T cells isolated from PBMCs. These receptors were collected from a human donor in good health. CDR3s include the opening cysteine and the closing phenylalanine or tryptophan. A D gene is named only where the DNA matches it firmly. Clone size is not always given. Where it is, it says once, few, many or a class for expanded clones.

>TRBJ2-2|NA|TRBV11-2|NA
TGTGCCGTTCTAGCGCCGAACACCGGGGAGCTGTTTTTT
CAVLAPNTGELFF
>TRBJ2-7|NA|TRBV9|NA
TGTGCCAGCAGCGTAGGACAGCCTGACGGTGGGCGGCAGTACTTC
CASSVGQPDGGRQYF
>TRBJ2-1|NA|TRBV28|NA
TGTGCCAGCAGTTTGGCAGGGTCCTCCTACAATGAGCAGTTCTTC
CASSLAGSSYNEQFF
>TRBJ1-2|NA|TRBV20-1|NA
TGCAGTGCTAGAGCAGATGGCTACACCTTC
CSARADGYTF
>TRBJ2-7|NA|TRBV7-8|once
TGTGCCAGCTCCCCGACGGGGAGGTCCTACGAGCAGTACTTC
CASSPTGRSYEQYF
>TRBJ1-6|TRBD1|TRBV7-9|NA
TGTGCCAGCAGCTTAATGGGACAGGGACCGAATTCACCCCTCCACTTT
CASSLMGQGPNSPLHF
>TRBJ1-1|NA|TRBV29-1|NA
TGCAGCGGGGGCCAGGGGTGGAACACTGAAGCTTTCTTT
CSGGQGWNTEAFF
>TRBJ1-2|NA|TRBV5-1|NA
TGCGCCAGCAGCTTGTCAGGGTTCTATGGCTACACCTTC
CASSLSGFYGYTF
>TRBJ1-2|NA|TRBV5-1|NA
TGCGCCAGCAGCTCAGGGAGGGCTGGCTACACCTTC
CASSSGRAGYTF
>TRBJ2-7|TRBD1|TRBV7-8|NA
TGTGCCAGCAGCTTCCGGGACAGGGGGCGATACTCCTACGAGCAGTACTTC
CASSFRDRGRYSYEQYF
>TRBJ1-5|TRBD1|TRBV5-1|NA
TGCGCCAGCAGCTTGTGGACAGGCGAGAATCAGCCCCAGCATTTT
CASSLWTGENQPQHF
>TRBJ1-2|NA|TRBV11-2|NA
TGTGCCAGCAGCCTTTTAGACAGGCCTAACTATGGCTACACCTTC
CASSLLDRPNYGYTF
>TRBJ2-1|TRBD2|TRBV7-8|NA
TGTGCCAGCAGCTTACGAAGCGGGAACACCTACAATGAGCAGTTCTTC
CASSLRSGNTYNEQFF
>TRBJ2-1|NA|TRBV7-8|once
TGTGCCAGCAGCTTAGAACTTGGGGGGGCAACGCAGTTCTTC
CASSLELGGATQFF
>TRBJ1-5|NA|TRBV5-6|NA
TGTGCCAGCAGCTTAGGAGGGAGCAATCAGCCCCAGCATTTT
CASSLGGSNQPQHF
>TRBJ2-1|TRBD2|TRBV5-6|NA
TGTGCCAGCAGTCCATGGACTAGTCATGGCCGTGAGCAGTTCTTC
CASSPWTSHGREQFF
>TRBJ1-2|NA|TRBV4-1|NA
TGCGCCAGCAGCGATCGGGAGGGCGAGAACTATGGCTACACCTTC
CASSDREGENYGYTF
>TRBJ2-1|TRBD2|TRBV7-9|NA
TGTGCCAGCAGCCCGCACCTGGGGGGGGAGCAGTTCTTC
CASSPHLGGEQFF
>TRBJ2-5|NA|TRBV28|NA
TGTGCCAGCAGTGGTGGGCGCAGGCCCCAAGAGACCCAGTACTTC
CASSGGRRPQETQYF
>TRBJ2-7|TRBD1|TRBV7-6|NA
TGTGCCAGCAGCCCGACAGGGAAATTCCACGAGCAGTACTTC
CASSPTGKFHEQYF
>TRBJ2-7|TRBD2|TRBV7-3|NA
TGTGCCAGCAGCCCAGCGGGAGGGCGCTACGAGCAGTACTTC
CASSPAGGRYEQYF
>TRBJ2-7|TRBD2|TRBV5-1|NA
TGCGCCAGCAAACTAGCGGGAAGACACTACGAGCAGTACTTC
CASKLAGRHYEQYF
>TRBJ1-1|TRBD1|TRBV6-5|NA
TGTGCCAGCAGACTGACAGGGAAGGCTTTCTTT
CASRLTGKAFF
>TRBJ1-3|NA|TRBV5-4|NA
TGTGCCAGCAGCTTGGCAGGGGAGTATGGAAACACCATATATTTT
CASSLAGEYGNTIYF
>TRBJ1-2|TRBD1|TRBV15|NA
TGTGCCACCAGCAGAGAACGGGACAGTCCCTCCGCGAGCTATGGCTACACCTTC
CATSRERDSPSASYGYTF
>TRBJ2-7|NA|TRBV15|NA
TGTGCCACCAGCGGTCATAGCGGCTACGAGCAGTACTTC
CATSGHSGYEQYF
>TRBJ2-7|TRBD2|TRBV7-9|NA
TGTGCCAGCAGTCCAGCCGGGACTAGCGGAAATTACGAGCAGTACTTC
CASSPAGTSGNYEQYF
>TRBJ1-1|TRBD1|TRBV10-3|few
TGTGCCTTTCCAGGGGGATGCACTGAAGCTTTCTTT
CAFPGGCTEAFF
>TRBJ1-1|NA|TRBV5-1|NA
TGCGCCAGCAGCTTGGGAGCGAACACTGAAGCTTTCTTT
CASSLGANTEAFF
>TRBJ2-5|NA|TRBV5-1|NA
TGCGCCAGCAGCTTGACGGGAGTCGAGACCCAGTACTTC
CASSLTGVETQYF
>TRBJ1-1|TRBD1|TRBV28|NA
TGTGCCAGCAGTTCGGCGGGACAGGGCGGCTCTGAAGCTTTCTTT
CASSSAGQGGSEAFF